These 5 T cell receptor beta chains came from one sample sequenced in a study of T-cell memory formation after mild COVID-19. In TCRdb, the 5' RACE reads were re-called with MiXCR into one record per CDR3 protein. Of around 150,000 distinct CDR3 sequences in the sample, 9.5% to 13% were seen once. The sequenced material came from PBMCs or a T cell subset sorted from them (not recorded which). The receptors derive from a man between 18 and 29 years old who had mild COVID-19 (a few samples of this study predate the infection). Cell type and time point are not known.

This clonotype turned up a few times. The gene calls are TRBV6-2 or TRBV6-3 and TRBJ2-3; 8 nucleotides line up with TRBD2. The germline V gene encodes CDR1 MNHEY and CDR2 SVGEGT. The CDR3 runs 17 residues. V lost 6 bases and J lost 2; bases outside the gene matches: 13. The CDR3 DNA follows: TGTGCCAGCAGGAACCGGACTAGCCCGAGATTCACAGATACGCAGTATTTT. Its protein is CASRNRTSPRFTDTQYF.

The rearrangement joins TRBV28 to TRBJ2-3; D gene ambiguous. The CDR3 totals 16 residues. CDR1 and CDR2 from the germline V gene are MDHEN and SYDVKM. V was pared by 5 bases and J by 4 bases, with 19 bases between. CDR3 DNA: TGTGCCAGCAGTGCTCACTGGTCGTCTGTGCCAGATACGCAGTATTTT. Amino acids: CASSAHWSSVPDTQYF.

This clonotype was observed many times. The CDR3 region has the DNA TGCAGTTCACATAGCGGGGTGGATACGCAGTATTTT. Amino acids: CSSHSGVDTQYF. The chain couples TRBV20-1 to TRBJ2-3, with 8 bases identical to TRBD2. The ends lost 8 bases at V and 6 bases at J; junction bases unmatched: 7. CDR1 and CDR2 (germline): DFQATT, SNEGSKA (reference sequence). This CDR3 spans 12 amino acids.

This clonotype showed up just a few times. The chain links TRBV7-7 to TRBJ2-7; D uncertain. This CDR3 is 15 amino acids long. Germline V lookup: CDR1 SSHAT, CDR2 FNYEAQ (reference sequence). The CDR3 spells CASSLFRSCTYEQYV. The DNA for the CDR3 is TGTGCTAGCAGCTTGTTTCGGTCCTGTACCTACGAGCAGTACGTC.

This clonotype has more than one count but fewer than ten. This chain joins TRBV2 and TRBJ1-1; no clear D gene. The CDR3 extends over 12 amino acids. Germline-derived CDR1 and CDR2 are SNHLY and FYNNEI. V gave up 4 bases and J gave up 8 bases, with 11 bases separating them. CDR3 sequence reads: CASSGAGPEAFF. The CDR3 DNA reads TGTGCCAGCAGTGGGGCCGGGCCCGAAGCTTTCTTT.